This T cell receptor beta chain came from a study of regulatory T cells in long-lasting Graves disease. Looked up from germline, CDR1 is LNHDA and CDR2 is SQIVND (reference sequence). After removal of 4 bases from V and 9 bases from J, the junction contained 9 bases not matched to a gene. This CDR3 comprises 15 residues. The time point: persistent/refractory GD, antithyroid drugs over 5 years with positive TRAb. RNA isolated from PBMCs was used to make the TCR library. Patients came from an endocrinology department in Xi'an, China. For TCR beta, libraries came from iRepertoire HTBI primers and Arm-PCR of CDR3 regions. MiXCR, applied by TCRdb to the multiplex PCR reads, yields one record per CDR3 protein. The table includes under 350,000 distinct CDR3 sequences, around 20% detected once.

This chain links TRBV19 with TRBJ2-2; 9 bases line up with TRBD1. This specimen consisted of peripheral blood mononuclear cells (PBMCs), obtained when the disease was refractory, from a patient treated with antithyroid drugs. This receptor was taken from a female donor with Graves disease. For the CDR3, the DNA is TGTGCCAGTAGTACTCCGGGACAGGGTTATCGGGAGCTGTTTTTT. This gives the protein CASSTPGQGYRELFF.